This T cell receptor (beta chain) was documented in a study of blood T cell repertoires in COVID-19. For the study at large: Researchers got acute and convalescent COVID-19 samples from the United States, Italy and Spain. Sources were T cells, B-cell-depleted T cells, or PBMCs; the material itself was cDNA or gDNA.

A word on this clone: Other DNA sequences in this sample translate to the same CDR3.

As originally analysed: From reference gene primer amplification, estimates of nucleated cell counts were derived. The assay was immunoSEQ multiplex PCR, and TCRdb's table has in-frame clones only and misses some. The V and J calls and clone size were taken over from that table, and D and trimming were inferred from the DNA. In the table there are fewer than 250,000 clones, around 84% of which are singletons. Followed over time, Seattle patients had been enrolled while infection was active. CDR3 size: 14 residues. Germline V lookup: CDR1 SGHTA, CDR2 FQGNSA. V was cut by 2 bases and J by 7 bases, with 9 bases left in between.

The chain has TRBV7-2 and TRBJ1-6; D is unclear. Sequencing used peripheral blood. This receptor was identified in an elderly woman with COVID-19, enrolled during active disease. CDR3 in DNA: TGTGCCAGCAGCTTATCAGGCGGGAATTCACCCCTCCACTTT. Its translation is CASSLSGGNSPLHF.